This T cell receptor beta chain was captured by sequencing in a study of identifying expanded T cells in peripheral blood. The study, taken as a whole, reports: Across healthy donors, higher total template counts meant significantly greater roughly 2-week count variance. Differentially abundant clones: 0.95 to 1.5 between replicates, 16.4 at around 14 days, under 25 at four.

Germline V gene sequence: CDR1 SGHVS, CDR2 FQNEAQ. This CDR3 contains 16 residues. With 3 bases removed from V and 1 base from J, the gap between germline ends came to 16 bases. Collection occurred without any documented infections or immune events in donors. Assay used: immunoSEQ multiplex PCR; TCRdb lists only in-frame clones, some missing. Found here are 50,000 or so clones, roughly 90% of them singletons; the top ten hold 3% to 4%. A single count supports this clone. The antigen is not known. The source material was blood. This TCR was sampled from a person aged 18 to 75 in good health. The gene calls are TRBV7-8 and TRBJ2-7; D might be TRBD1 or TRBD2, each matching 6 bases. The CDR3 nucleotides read TGTGCCAGCAGCTTGGGGGGCAGGGGATTATCCTACGAGCAGTACTTC. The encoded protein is CASSLGGRGLSYEQYF.